This T cell receptor beta chain originates from a study of memory CD4+ T cells and cytomegalovirus serostatus (dated by TCRdb to between 2018 and 2021). For context, the study as a whole: The roughly 33 healthy Belgian adults in the cohort included 9 who were CMV seropositive and 24 who were CMV seronegative. To replicate a published TCR-based CMV serostatus classifier, the study sequenced CD4+ memory TCRbeta repertoires from a Belgian cohort whose cytomegalovirus serostatus was known. Points the paper makes about the study in general: Only CD4+CD45RO+ memory cells were sequenced, in contrast to the original study, in which naive and memory CD4+ and CD8+ populations were covered. On the Belgian cohort, the classifier based on the original framework reached a median bootstrapped AUC of roughly 0.94, with a 95% CI of 0.76-1.00. The results were interpreted as suggesting that the CMV-associated TCR signature is mostly present in the CD4+ memory repertoire. CMV serostatus prediction reached a median bootstrapped AUC of 0.95 with the original framework and roughly 0.9 with a US-trained random forest. Of 164 previously reported CMV-associated TCRbeta sequences, approximately 70 appeared in the CD4+ memory repertoires, each in one to five individuals.

Genomic DNA was extracted from sorted cells with the Quick-DNA Microprep Kit. TCRbeta DNA was amplified with the immunoSEQ hsTCRbeta kit following the manufacturer's protocol. An Illumina MiSeq instrument was used to sequence the TCRbeta libraries. Per the source publication's procedure: Once out-of-frame sequences had been removed, a few million distinct TCRbeta sequences were left, which works out to an average of roughly 70,000 per individual. Two values were used to score each individual: the count of under 200 previously reported CMV-associated TCRbeta sequences and the total count of productive distinct TCRbeta sequences. A beta-binomial model was reimplemented in Python, and scikit-learn random forests with default parameters were trained on data from the US cohort. Classifier performance on the Belgian cohort was reported as the median AUC with percentile confidence intervals calculated over 10,000 bootstrap iterations. In its TCRdb copy, this immuneACCESS table keeps in-frame sequences only and misses some clones. Where compared with another copy, unresolved V genes explain less than half of these, and the others have no known cause. The D gene and trimming were derived from the DNA, and the V and J assignments and clone size from that table. This sample lists some 80,000 clones; around 80% were detected once. The ten top clones hold less than 0.9% of the sample.

Remarks on this clone: The target of this receptor is not known. There are no base qualities to consult, and no much larger clone falls within one base.

A FACSAria II was used to sort memory CD4+ T cells, defined as single viable CD3+CD4+CD8-CD45RO+ cells. CMV serostatus was assessed using a Roche Elecsys assay, by which serum IgG against CMV pp150, pp28, p38 and p52 was detected. Once the samples were thawed, total CD4+ T cells were enriched through positive selection using CD4 magnetic microbeads. The samples came from a separate study whose specific focus was interrogating the CD4+ T cell memory repertoire. Peripheral blood mononuclear cells were isolated and cryopreserved following standard operating procedures; serum was stored at -80 °C. The staining relied on CD3-PerCP (BW264/56), CD4-APC (RPA-T4), CD45RO-PE (UCHT1) and CD8-Pacific Orange (3B5) antibodies, and Sytox blue was used to exclude non-viable cells. Including cysteine and phenylalanine, the CDR3 has 13 amino acids. Kept here is only the CDR3 DNA, which spans 39 bases and is read in frame from base 1. A distance of 9 bases separates the germline ends of V and J, which lose 1 base and 7 bases respectively. The germline V gene yields SNHLY for CDR1 and FYNNEI for CDR2.

The sequence was collected from an adult in good health and CMV-seronegative. The sequencing sample was made of memory CD4+ T cells from blood. The chain is encoded by TRBV2 joined to TRBJ2-3; confidence is insufficient to name the D gene. In nucleotide form, the sequence is TGTGCCAGCAGTGAAGAGGGCAGAAATACGCAGTATTTT. Its protein reads: CASSEEGRNTQYF.